This note documents a single TCR beta chain sequence. Its antigen specificity is not known. One base away there is no much larger clone; base qualities are not given. These data belong to a study of T cell responses to AZD1222 COVID-19 vaccine (TCRdb year 2021). The study in broad terms: AZD1222 recipients given second doses at about 4 weeks or at about 12 weeks were pooled, since spike-specific TCR depth and breadth were not found to differ between the two schedules. TCR sequencing was performed for about 250 trial participants, of whom about 200 were given two doses of AZD1222 and around 25 were given two doses of MenACWY control vaccine. Trial participants were enrolled into age subgroups of 18-55, 56-69 and 70-plus years, which contained 148, 28 and 57 TCR-sequenced participants, respectively.

The CDR3 regions of human TCRbeta chains were subjected to immunosequencing. As for how the authors treated the data: Repertoire TCRs were checked for matches against a reference library of SARS-CoV-2-specific TCRs that had been generated using the MIRA antigen-specificity platform. Breadth was defined as the fraction of unique TCRs that were SARS-CoV-2-associated. Depth was defined as the fraction of total T cells that were SARS-CoV-2-associated. Using the MIRA data, each spike-specific TCR was assigned both to the spike region to which the TCR was reactive and to a CD4 or CD8 class. Log10-transformed breadth and depth values were compared by one-way ANOVA with Sidak's multiple comparisons tests. TCRdb stores this immuneACCESS table with in-frame sequences only. Part of the clones is absent; in the studies checked, under half of the shortfall reflects unresolved V genes, and no reason is known for the rest. V, J and clone size derive from that table, while D and trimming were established from the DNA sequence. For this sample the table gives 200,000 to 300,000 clones, of which approximately 95% were detected only once. The biggest ten clones account for around 0.5% of the sample.

This sample's time point label indicates: baseline before first vaccination. Samples from vaccinated people were obtained from the UK trials COV001 and COV002, which included a single-blind randomized controlled phase 2/3 trial of AZD1222 (ChAdOx1 nCoV-19) in healthy adults. For TCRbeta chain sequencing, PBMC samples from trial participants were taken at day 0 and at day 28 after the second dose. What the research found in general, with its limitations: Only five or six AZD1222 recipients were SARS-CoV-2 seropositive at baseline, limiting conclusions about previously exposed vaccinees. No day 14 peak-response samples were available, so repertoires were characterized only after the peak T cell response. After two AZD1222 doses, spike-specific TCR breadth and depth were significantly higher than at day 0 and than in MenACWY recipients. Nearly half of unique spike-specific TCRs reportedly recognized epitopes outside regions mutated in the B.1.351 and B.1.1.7 variants. Participants were mostly white British and included more females than males, and it was suggested by the authors that clonal diversity may have been underestimated. CD4 TCRs associated with the vaccine covered the entire spike protein, and the dominant responses were in regions 160-218 and 743-854. The 56-69-year group was small, and its depth increase did not reach significance, likely because of low power.

Based on the germline V gene, the CDR1 and CDR2 sequences are SGDLS and YYNGEE. V lost 1 base and J lost 5 bases; the stretch between them is 15 bases long. From its cysteine to its phenylalanine, the CDR3 spans 15 amino acids. Just CDR3 DNA is preserved here, 45 bases in frame from base 1. The sequenced sample was peripheral blood, obtained on day 0 of AZD1222 vaccination. In this chain, TRBV9 is recombined with TRBJ2-5, and perhaps TRBD2 as D gene, on 6 matching bases. This TCR came from an adult in good health. The CDR3 region reads CASSVSPEGRETQYF. DNA sequence: TGTGCCAGCAGCGTATCCCCGGAGGGGAGGGAGACCCAGTACTTC.